This T cell receptor beta chain was found in a study of Graves' ophthalmopathy and Graves' hyperthyroidism. Whole-study results and caveats: The model predicted progression of ophthalmopathy with a sensitivity of roughly 70%, and its specificity was about 76%.

This clonotype came up many times. What it binds is unknown. Presentation of ophthalmopathy in the donors involved moderate-to-severe activity, CAS ≥3, NOSPECS ≥4 and a duration under 3 months. The length of the CDR3 is 14 residues. Germline assignment: CDR1 MNHEY and CDR2 SVGEGT. Deletions cut 2 bases from V and 2 bases from J, with 10 bases between. The authors amplified TCR beta CDR3 regions, and they did so from RNA transcripts for repertoire sequencing. Second-round multiplex PCR followed a first-round RT-PCR using HTBI primers. One entry per CDR3 protein results from TCRdb running MiXCR on the multiplex PCR reads. The table shows nearly 400,000 distinct CDR3 sequences, with 18% occurring only once.

The sequenced sample consisted of peripheral blood. The source is a woman aged 18-29 years with Graves' ophthalmopathy. The chain combines TRBV6-2 or TRBV6-3 with TRBJ2-7; a weak D match, TRBD2 (7 bases). For the CDR3, the DNA is TGTGCCAGCAGTTACGGGAGGGGGGCCTACGAGCAGTACTTC. It translates to CASSYGRGAYEQYF.